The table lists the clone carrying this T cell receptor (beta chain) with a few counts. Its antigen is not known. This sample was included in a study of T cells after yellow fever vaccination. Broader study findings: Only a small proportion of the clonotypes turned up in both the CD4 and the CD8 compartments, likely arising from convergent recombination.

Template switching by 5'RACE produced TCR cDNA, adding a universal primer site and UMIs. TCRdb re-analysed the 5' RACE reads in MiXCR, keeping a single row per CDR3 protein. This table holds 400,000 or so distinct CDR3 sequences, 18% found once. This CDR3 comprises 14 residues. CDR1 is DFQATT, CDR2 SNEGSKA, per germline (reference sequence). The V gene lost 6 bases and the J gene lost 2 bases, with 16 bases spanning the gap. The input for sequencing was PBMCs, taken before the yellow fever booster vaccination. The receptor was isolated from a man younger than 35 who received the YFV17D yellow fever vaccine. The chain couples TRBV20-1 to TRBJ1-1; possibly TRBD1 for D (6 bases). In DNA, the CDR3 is TGCAGTGCCCCCCGTGGACAGCTCAACACTGAAGCTTTCTTT. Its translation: CSAPRGQLNTEAFF.